Listed here is a single TCR beta chain. Antigen: not known. Assay used: immunoSEQ multiplex PCR; TCRdb lists only in-frame clones, some missing. The table records approximately 2.5 million clones, 90% to 95% of them present only once. This specimen belongs to a study of shared clonotypes between healthy human individuals. Points from the study as a whole: Among non-shared clonotypes, generation probabilities were lower than among those shared by all four donors. Researchers sampled blood only, noting tissue repertoires likely differ.

Naive CD4+ cells were CD45RA-selected; the remaining cells were memory. Input material: naive CD4+ T cells from PBMCs. Indicated subset: CD45RA+ positively selected. The clonotype originates from a man aged 18 to 35 in good health. Some clones in this sample may be carry-over from other donors' samples.

CDR3 bases: TGTGCCAGCAGCTTAGAGCCGGGGAGGGGCTCTGGAAACACCATATATTTT. Protein sequence: CASSLEPGRGSGNTIYF. The chain has TRBV11-2 and TRBJ1-3; possible D gene TRBD1, 5 bases. V dropped 0 bases and J dropped 0 bases, with 12 bases sitting between them. Germline lookup yields CDR1 SGHAT and CDR2 FQNNGV. The CDR3 length is 17 residues.